The 20 T cell receptor beta chains below were found in one sample sequenced in a study of identifying expanded T cells in peripheral blood. The data were produced by immunoSEQ multiplex PCR, yet TCRdb's version contains in-frame clones alone and is incomplete. The table records about 120,000 clones, more than 75% of them present only once. The sequenced material came from blood. All receptors derive from a person aged 18 to 70 in good health.

The chain employs TRBV7-8 and TRBJ1-5; TRBD1 aligns across 8 bases. CDR1 is SGHVS, CDR2 FQNEAQ, per germline. Losses at the gene ends were 5 bases for V and 1 base for J; bases not matched to a gene: 4. The CDR3 sequence is 15 residues long. In DNA form, the CDR3 reads TGTGCCAGCAGCGCCCAGGGGGCAAGCAATCAGCCCCAGCATTTT. Translation: CASSAQGASNQPQHF.

The chain combines TRBV19 with TRBJ1-2, with 9 nucleotides matching TRBD1. V lost 6 bases and J lost 7; bases outside the gene matches: 12. Germline CDR1 and CDR2: LNHDA and SQIVND (reference sequence). This CDR3 has 15 amino acids. The CDR3 sequence: CASRGPQGAWSGYTF. As DNA, the CDR3 is TGTGCCAGTAGAGGACCACAGGGGGCCTGGTCTGGCTACACCTTC.

The genes are TRBV19 and TRBJ1-3, with unresolved D. The CDR3 runs to 11 residues. Germline assignment: CDR1 LNHDA and CDR2 SQIVND (reference sequence). V lost 5 bases and J lost 4, with 3 bases in between. The CDR3 sequence is CASSPGNTIYF. The DNA of the CDR3 is TGTGCCAGTAGTCCAGGAAACACCATATATTTT.

The chain joins TRBV4-3 to TRBJ2-2; the match to TRBD1 covers 9 bases. Germline V CDR1 and CDR2: LGHNA, YSLEER. The V segment lost 8 bases and the J segment 3 bases; nucleotides outside the gene matches: 4. The CDR3 is made up of 14 amino acids. The CDR3 DNA reads as TGCGCCAGCGGACAGGGGTGGGACACCGGGGAGCTGTTTTTT. Amino acid sequence: CASGQGWDTGELFF.

The gene calls are TRBV6-6 and TRBJ2-1, with D tentatively TRBD1 (5 bases). V was shortened by 0 bases and J by 6 bases, with 15 bases between the two germline ends. This CDR3 comprises 16 residues. Germline V gene data show CDR1 as MNHNY and CDR2 as SVGAGI (reference sequence). The CDR3: CASSYSRSRDSNEQFF. The DNA for the CDR3 is TGTGCCAGCAGTTACTCGAGGTCCAGGGATAGCAATGAGCAGTTCTTC.

V is TRBV5-4 and J is TRBJ2-1; D might be TRBD1 (5 bases). The V end was cut by 0 bases, the J end by 5 bases, with 21 bases between. Germline CDR1 and CDR2: SGHNT and YYREEE (reference sequence). The CDR3 spans 18 residues. CDR3 sequence reads: CASSLGKSAQGTHNEQFF. The CDR3 region has the DNA TGTGCCAGCAGCTTGGGTAAGAGTGCCCAGGGAACCCACAATGAGCAGTTCTTC.

This chain uses TRBV9 with TRBJ1-2, with D uncertain. The V end lost 4 bases, the J end lost 4 bases, and 11 bases lay between the germline ends. The CDR3 extends over 13 amino acids. CDR1 SGDLS and CDR2 YYNGEE come from the germline V gene. The CDR3 sequence is CASSPLGSYGYTF. In nucleotides, the CDR3 is TGTGCCAGCAGCCCCTTAGGAAGCTATGGCTACACCTTC.

This sequence joins TRBV20-1 and TRBJ2-3; D is uncertain. CDR3 length: 11 residues. Germline CDR1 reads DFQATT; CDR2 reads SNEGSKA (reference sequence). The germline V and J ends were trimmed by 1 base and 14 bases, with 13 bases remaining between them. Written as DNA, the CDR3 is TGCAGTGCTAGAGGAGACGTCGCACGGTATTTT. Its translation: CSARGDVARYF.

The V call is TRBV6-6, the J call TRBJ2-5; D unclear. CDR3 length equals 15 residues. The V gene lost 4 bases and the J gene lost 2 bases, with 14 bases spanning the gap. Germline-derived CDR1 and CDR2 are MNHNY and SVGAGI (reference sequence). The DNA of the CDR3 is TGTGCCAGCAGTTTCGGCAGTCCACTGCAAGAGACCCAGTACTTC. The encoded protein is CASSFGSPLQETQYF.

This rearrangement joins TRBV11-2 to TRBJ1-5; D ambiguous. V was cut by 5 bases and J by 7 bases, with 15 bases left in between. Germline-derived CDR1 and CDR2 are SGHAT and FQNNGV. The CDR3 extends over 14 amino acids. The chain's CDR3 is CASSPVGRGQPQHF. Here the CDR3 DNA reads TGTGCCAGCAGCCCGGTGGGGAGAGGACAGCCCCAGCATTTT.

This rearrangement joins TRBV19 to TRBJ1-1; weak D call: TRBD1 (6 bases). The CDR3 is 13 residues long. Germline V gene sequence: CDR1 LNHDA, CDR2 SQIVND (reference sequence). Trimming took 5 bases from V and 11 from J, leaving 18 bases between them. CDR3 in amino acids: CASSPSGVRWAFF. The CDR3 nucleotides read TGTGCCAGTAGTCCATCAGGGGTTCGATGGGCTTTCTTT.

The table lists this clone with a count of one. The chain couples TRBV5-1 to TRBJ2-6, with D perhaps being TRBD1 or TRBD2 (5 bases each). V was pared by 4 bases and J by 0 bases, with 14 bases between. The CDR3 is 17 amino acids. The germline V gene has CDR1 SGHRS and CDR2 YFSETQ. CDR3 protein: CASSRGDSLSGANVLTF. DNA of the CDR3: TGCGCCAGCAGCCGGGGAGACAGTCTCTCTGGGGCCAACGTCCTGACTTTC.

This clone was detected only a few times. The chain combines TRBV7-6 with TRBJ1-5; D unclear. V lost 5 bases and J 0 bases, leaving 11 bases between the germline ends. The CDR3 covers 15 residues. Germline CDR1 and CDR2: SGHVS and FNYEAQ. CDR3: CASSDQAYSNQPQHF. The CDR3, as DNA: TGTGCCAGCAGCGACCAGGCTTATAGCAATCAGCCCCAGCATTTT.

The chain employs TRBV9 and TRBJ2-4; the D gene could be TRBD1 or TRBD2 (6 bases each). The CDR3 length is 15 residues. V was cut by 3 bases and J by 10 bases, with 20 bases left in between. Germline loops: CDR1 SGDLS, CDR2 YYNGEE. CDR3 coding DNA: TGTGCCAGCAGCGCCAGCTCCTCTTTAGGGGGGATTCAGTACTTC. Encoded protein: CASSASSSLGGIQYF. Using reference TRBV9 and TRBJ2-4 for the parts outside the CDR3, the full variable domain is DSGVTQTPKHLITATGQRVTLRCSPRSGDLSVYWYQQSLDQGLQFLIQYYNGEERAKGNILERFSAQQFPDLHSELNLSSLELGDSALYFCASSASSSLGGIQYFGAGTRLSVL.

The rearrangement uses TRBV11-3 and TRBJ2-3, with TRBD2 identical over 7 bases. Germline loops: CDR1 SGHNT, CDR2 YENEEA. The V segment lost 5 bases and the J segment 2 bases; nucleotides outside the gene matches: 10. The CDR3 sequence is 16 residues long. CDR3 amino acids: CASSPPGGPSTDTQYF. As DNA, the CDR3 is TGTGCCAGCAGCCCACCGGGGGGACCCTCCACAGATACGCAGTATTTT.

This chain joins TRBV7-2 and TRBJ1-2; 7 positions match TRBD1. Germline V CDR1 and CDR2: SGHTA, FQGNSA. The CDR3 has 14 residues. Trimming cost V 6 bases and J 7 bases; bases outside gene matches: 11. The CDR3 sequence: CASRSTGEATGYTF. CDR3 nucleotides: TGTGCCAGCAGGTCTACAGGGGAGGCGACTGGCTACACCTTC.

This clone was counted once. The V call is TRBV9, the J call TRBJ1-4, with unresolved D. Germline CDR1 reads SGDLS; CDR2 reads YYNGEE. The germline V and J ends were trimmed by 0 bases and 6 bases, with 3 bases remaining between them. CDR3 size: 12 residues. The CDR3, as DNA: TGTGCCAGCAGCGTAGATGATGAAAAACTGTTTTTT. Its translation is CASSVDDEKLFF.

V gene TRBV6-1 combines with J gene TRBJ1-1; the D gene is possibly TRBD1 (5 bases). The CDR3 has 13 amino acids. Per the germline V gene, CDR1 is MNHNS and CDR2 is SASEGT. Trimming left V 9 bases short and J 0 bases short, with 11 bases between. The CDR3 bases are TGTGCCAGTCGGGGGTCCCTGAACACTGAAGCTTTCTTT. This codes for CASRGSLNTEAFF.

V usage is TRBV14 and J usage is TRBJ1-1, with D unclear. From germline, CDR1 is SGHDN and CDR2 FVKESK. V was clipped by 5 bases and J by 0 bases, with 10 bases between them. This CDR3 region has 14 residues. The CDR3 DNA follows: TGTGCCAGCAGCTCACCGGGATTGAACACTGAAGCTTTCTTT. This encodes CASSSPGLNTEAFF.

The chain combines TRBV14 with TRBJ2-1; D is undetermined. V gave up 4 bases and J gave up 8 bases, with 15 bases separating them. The CDR3 runs 14 residues. Per germline, CDR1 SGHDN and CDR2 FVKESK. The DNA of the CDR3 is TGTGCCAGCAGCCCGGGCCCCGTAAACTATGAGCAGTTCTTC. Its translation is CASSPGPVNYEQFF.